The present TCR beta chain was sequenced within a study of radiotherapy plus CTLA-4 blockade in lung cancer (dated by TCRdb to 2017 to 2018). Regarding the research as a whole: Objective responses were observed in 15% to 20% of enrolled patients, and disease control was achieved in around 30%.

In the case of this clone: This receptor's antigen is unknown. Nothing much larger sits one base from this clone, and base qualities are not available.

The study evaluated CTLA-4 blockade (ipilimumab) given together with focal radiation therapy in patients who had chemo-refractory metastatic non-small-cell lung cancer. Overall study outcomes, separate from this receptor: Early dynamic changes in blood T cell clones, together with increased serum interferon-beta after radiation, were reported as the strongest predictors of response. After treatment with radiotherapy and ipilimumab, TCR clones that originated in tumors expanded in peripheral blood.

Library method: the immunoSEQ multiplex PCR assay. Entries here come from immuneACCESS through TCRdb and include only in-frame sequences with V and J called. Some clones fail to appear in such tables; in the studies checked, an unresolved V gene covers under half of the shortfall, and the cause of the remainder is unknown. The sample records 45,000 or so clones, approximately 76% of which are singletons. Clones ranked in the top ten supply approximately 8% of the sample. CDR1 and CDR2 are read off the germline V gene (reference sequence) as GTSNPN and SVGIG. The CDR3 contains 15 residues, cysteine and phenylalanine counted. Of all the DNA, just the CDR3 is kept, 45 bases in frame from base 1. The germline ends are 8 bases apart after V is trimmed by 1 base and J by 1 base.

The sample here was peripheral blood, taken from a patient treated with radiotherapy plus ipilimumab. The chain employs TRBV30 and TRBJ2-6, with no confident D gene call. The clonotype was recovered from a human donor with non-small cell lung cancer who had stable disease on radiotherapy plus ipilimumab. The DNA sequence is as follows: TGTGCCTGGAGTGGAAAAGGGTCTGGGGCCAACGTCCTGACTTTC. Translated, this gives CAWSGKGSGANVLTF. Beyond the CDR3, the reference TRBV30 and TRBJ2-6 genes provide the residues; the full variable domain reads: SQTIHQWPATLVQPVGSPLSLECTVEGTSNPNLYWYRQAAGRGLQLLFYSVGIGQISSEVPQNLSASRPQDRQFILSSKKLLLSDSGFYLCAWSGKGSGANVLTFGAGSRLTVL.